This T cell receptor beta chain originates from a study of T cell responses to AZD1222 COVID-19 vaccine. Whole-study results and caveats: Reports indicate that nearly half of spike-specific TCRs are directed at unmutated variant regions. Spike-specific TCR breadth rose after two AZD1222 doses, and depth rose as well. AZD1222 recipients seropositive at baseline numbered only 5 to 7. Donors were mostly white British, more females; clonal diversity possibly underestimated.

Trimming took 3 bases from V and 7 from J, leaving 4 bases between them. Germline assignment: CDR1 SNHLY and CDR2 FYNNEI. The CDR3 extends over 11 amino acids. Comment on this clone: Its cognate antigen is unknown.

Clones were read by immunoSEQ multiplex PCR, and TCRdb kept only the in-frame ones, dropping some. The sample shows under 130,000 clones, 90% to 95% of them seen only once. V usage is TRBV2 and J usage is TRBJ2-1; D is uncertain. The sample was peripheral blood, taken on day 0 of AZD1222 vaccination. The sequence was collected from an adult in good health. CDR3 nucleotide sequence: TGTGCCAGCAGTGAGGATAATGAGCAGTTCTTC. Translated, it gives CASSEDNEQFF.